The rows below give T cell receptor beta chains drawn from one sample of a study of OX40 agonist ivuxolimab in advanced cancers. TCRdb's table, derived via immunoSEQ multiplex PCR, lists solely in-frame clones and lacks some. The sample consists of about 55,000 clones, approximately 80% of them appearing once. Sequenced material: CD4+ or CD8+ T cells sorted from blood, taken in a trial of the OX40 agonist ivuxolimab. The receptors here all came from an adult with an advanced solid tumor such as melanoma, head and neck, liver or kidney cancer. The CDR3 runs from the conserved cysteine through the conserved F or W.

J gene	V gene	CDR3 protein
TRBJ2-3	TRBV11-2	CASSPRLARADTQYF
TRBJ1-2	TRBV5-1	CASSTYRGYGYTF
TRBJ2-3	TRBV10-1	CASSESVGGGTDTQYF
TRBJ2-7	TRBV5-4	CASSLDYEQYF
TRBJ1-2	TRBV29-1	CSVERGDTAYGYTF
TRBJ2-2	TRBV23-1	CASSHTWTGATNTGELFF
TRBJ1-2	TRBV7-9	CASSFGLGYTF
TRBJ2-1	TRBV18	CASSPQDRGRDEQFF
TRBJ2-1	TRBV7-9	CASSMGVNNEQFF
TRBJ1-2	TRBV5-6	CASSLIRTNYGYTF
TRBJ2-3	TRBV7-9	CASRVTSGGADTQYF
TRBJ2-6	TRBV2	CASSEFGLAGAAGANVLTF
TRBJ2-2	TRBV5-1	CASSLGKAGELFF
TRBJ2-1	TRBV18	CASSPAGQGYNEQFF
TRBJ2-7	TRBV2	CASRVEDGFQYEQYF
TRBJ1-5	TRBV5-6	CASSFGTGSYSNQPQHF
TRBJ2-3	TRBV30	CAWSRPRRASGSTDTQYF
TRBJ2-1	TRBV27	CATEPGQGYNEQFF
TRBJ1-1	TRBV5-4	CASSLRAMGGEAFF
TRBJ2-3	TRBV7-2	CASSPDRAADTQYF
TRBJ1-5	TRBV19	CASNMRGRQPQHF
TRBJ2-5	TRBV5-1	CASSPWTGGEETQYF
TRBJ2-7	TRBV6-6	CASSYPPLASSYEQYF
TRBJ1-1	TRBV19	CASSDRNTEAFF
TRBJ1-1	TRBV25-1	CASTVQGGNTEAFF
TRBJ1-4	TRBV21-1	CASSKVGGADGWEKLFF
TRBJ1-2	TRBV6-5	CASSHPGAGNYGYTF
TRBJ2-3	TRBV28	CASGDRDRGGEDTQYF
TRBJ2-2	TRBV13	CASSLGIPGLNTGELFF
TRBJ1-2	TRBV6-6	CASRTQRTGANYGYTF
TRBJ2-7	TRBV5-1	CASSPGLAGAYEQYF
TRBJ2-3	TRBV7-9	CASNPPGTTQYF
TRBJ2-3	TRBV29-1	CSGRGRDTQYF
TRBJ2-2	TRBV27	CASRGGSRLGASNTGELFF
TRBJ1-2	TRBV5-1	CASSLEQGFYGYTF
TRBJ2-7	TRBV15	CATSRDRDRVYEQYF
TRBJ2-5	TRBV7-2	CASSLVPAGGQETQYF
TRBJ2-7	TRBV5-1	CASSFGTGTYEQYF
TRBJ1-1	TRBV6-4	CASSAAAGGTEAFF